This record covers a single T cell receptor (beta chain). Preparing the TCRbeta library involved the use of unique molecular identifiers. MiXCR, applied by TCRdb to the PCR reads, yields one record per CDR3 protein. The sample lists about 610,000 distinct CDR3 sequences, under 12% occurring once. The data stem from a study of T-cell reconstitution after alpha-beta-depleted transplantation in children. V shed 0 bases and J 2 bases; nucleotides not matched to a gene: 2. Germline assignment: CDR1 DFQATT and CDR2 SNEGSKA (reference sequence). CDR3 size: 15 residues. This TCR was recovered from a human donor who donated a stem cell graft to a child with acute myeloid leukemia. The material was PBMCs from the stem cell graft donor, obtained from the stem cell graft. The chain couples TRBV20-1 to TRBJ2-1; 9 nucleotides agree with TRBD1. As DNA, the CDR3 is TGCAGTGCTAGAGACACAGGGGGCGCCTACAATGAGCAGTTCTTC. This codes for CSARDTGGAYNEQFF.